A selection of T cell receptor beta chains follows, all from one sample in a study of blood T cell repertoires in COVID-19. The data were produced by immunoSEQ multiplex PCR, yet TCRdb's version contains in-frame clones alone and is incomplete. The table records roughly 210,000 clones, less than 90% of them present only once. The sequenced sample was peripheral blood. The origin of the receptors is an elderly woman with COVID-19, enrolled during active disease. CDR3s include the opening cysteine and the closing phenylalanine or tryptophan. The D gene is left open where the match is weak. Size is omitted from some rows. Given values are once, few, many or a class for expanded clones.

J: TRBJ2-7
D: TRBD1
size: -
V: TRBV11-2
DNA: TGTGCCAGCAGCTTACGTAGGGGGCCGGACGAGCAGTACTTC
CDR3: CASSLRRGPDEQYF

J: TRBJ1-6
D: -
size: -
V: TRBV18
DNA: TGTGCCAGCTCACTGAACGGTGAATATTCACCCCTCCACTTT
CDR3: CASSLNGEYSPLHF

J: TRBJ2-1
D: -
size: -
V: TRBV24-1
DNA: TGTGCCACCAGTGGGAGGGGGCTACTCTCCTACAATGAGCAGTTCTTC
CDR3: CATSGRGLLSYNEQFF

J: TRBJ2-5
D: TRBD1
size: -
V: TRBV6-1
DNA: TGTGCCAGCAGTGAGTGGACAGGGGGCCAAGAGACCCAGTACTTC
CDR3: CASSEWTGGQETQYF

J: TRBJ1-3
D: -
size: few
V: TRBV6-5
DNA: TGTGCCAGCAGTTACAGCACAGGGATTTCTGGAAACACCATATATTTT
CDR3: CASSYSTGISGNTIYF

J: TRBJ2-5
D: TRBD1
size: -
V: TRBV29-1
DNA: TGCAGCGTTGGGACAGGCCGCCAAGAGACCCAGTACTTC
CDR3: CSVGTGRQETQYF

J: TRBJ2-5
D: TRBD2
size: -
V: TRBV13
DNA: TGTGCCAGCAGCGAACTAGCGGCCTACCCTGGGGGGGGAGAGACCCAGTACTTC
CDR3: CASSELAAYPGGGETQYF

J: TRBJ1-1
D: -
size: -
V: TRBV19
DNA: TGTGCCAGTAGTATTGGGGGTAGGGGGATGAACACTGAAGCTTTCTTT
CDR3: CASSIGGRGMNTEAFF

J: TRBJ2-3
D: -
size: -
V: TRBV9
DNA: TGTGCCAGCAGCGGGACTCCCGCGGGGGATACGCAGTATTTT
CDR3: CASSGTPAGDTQYF

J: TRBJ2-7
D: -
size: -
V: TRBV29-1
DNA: TGCAGCGCCCGTAGGGGGGGGCCAGGGGGCACCAGCTCCTACGAGCAGTACTTC
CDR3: CSARRGGPGGTSSYEQYF

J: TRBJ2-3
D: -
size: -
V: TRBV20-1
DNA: TGCAGTGCTCGCGGGGTGGATACGCAGTATTTT
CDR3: CSARGVDTQYF

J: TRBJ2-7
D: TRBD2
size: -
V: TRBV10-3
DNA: TGTGCCAACCGAGCGGGGGACTCCTACGAGCAGTACTTC
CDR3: CANRAGDSYEQYF

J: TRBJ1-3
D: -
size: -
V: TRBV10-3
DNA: TGTGCCATCAGTGAGTCTTTTAAGGCGGAGATGGTTGGAAACACCATATATTTT
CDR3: CAISESFKAEMVGNTIYF

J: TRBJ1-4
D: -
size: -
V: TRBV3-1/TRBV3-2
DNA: TGTGCCAGCAGCCTCGCGGGCGAAAAACTGTTTTTT
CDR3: CASSLAGEKLFF

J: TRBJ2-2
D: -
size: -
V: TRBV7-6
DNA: TGTGCCAGCAGCAGGTGGAGCGGGGAGCTGTTTTTT
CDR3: CASSRWSGELFF

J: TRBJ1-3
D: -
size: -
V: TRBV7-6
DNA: TGTGCCAGCAGCTTATTCGGTTCAGCACTTAGCGGGGCGGGAAACACCATATATTTT
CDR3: CASSLFGSALSGAGNTIYF

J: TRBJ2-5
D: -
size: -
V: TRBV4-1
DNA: TGCGCCAGCAGCCACCCAACAGGGAACTACCAAGAGACCCAGTACTTC
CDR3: CASSHPTGNYQETQYF

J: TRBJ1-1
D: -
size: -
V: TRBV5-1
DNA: TGCGCCAGCAGCGCCGGGACATACGCGAACACTGAAGCTTTCTTT
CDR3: CASSAGTYANTEAFF

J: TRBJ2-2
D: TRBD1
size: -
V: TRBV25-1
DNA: TGTGCCAGCAGTGATACCCACCTGGGACAGTCCGGGGAGCTGTTTTTT
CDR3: CASSDTHLGQSGELFF

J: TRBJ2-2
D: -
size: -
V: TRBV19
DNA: TGTGCCAGTGAGGGCAGGGGTTACACCGGGGAGCTGTTTTTT
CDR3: CASEGRGYTGELFF

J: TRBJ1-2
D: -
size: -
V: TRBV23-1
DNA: TGCGCCAGCAGTCACCCCGACAGGTCCTATGGCTACACCTTC
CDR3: CASSHPDRSYGYTF

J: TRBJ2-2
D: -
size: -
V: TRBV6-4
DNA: TGTGCCAGCAGTGACTCTTCGGGTGGCGGGGAGCTGTTTTTT
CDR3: CASSDSSGGGELFF

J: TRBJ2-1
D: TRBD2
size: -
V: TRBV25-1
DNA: TGTGCCAGCAGTGAAATGTCTAGCGGGGGGTACTACAATGAGCAGTTCTTC
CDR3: CASSEMSSGGYYNEQFF